This T cell receptor beta chain is drawn from a study of CD8 T cells in ankylosing spondylitis. This clonotype was detected ten times or more. Each CDR3 protein gets one entry after TCRdb re-called the 5' RACE reads with MiXCR. The table records over 110,000 distinct CDR3 sequences, 7% to 10% of them present only once. Trimming removed 6 bases from V and 4 bases from J, with 12 bases in between. CDR3 size: 14 residues. Germline V gene lookup returns CDR1 MDHEN and CDR2 SYDVKM. This TCR was sampled from a male donor with ankylosing spondylitis. The rearrangement uses TRBV28 and TRBJ2-2; D is unresolved. Material: synovial fluid, either unsorted or a sorted T cell fraction (not recorded which). CDR3 protein: CASSPPLGTGELFF. The CDR3 DNA reads as TGTGCCAGCAGCCCTCCCCTCGGCACCGGGGAGCTGTTTTTT.